This TCR beta chain was recorded in a study of Ad26.COV2.S vaccination and SARS-CoV-2 variants. The assay was immunoSEQ multiplex PCR, and TCRdb's table has in-frame clones only and misses some. Among around 350,000 clones listed, just over 90% were seen once. V was trimmed by 4 bases and J by 7 bases, leaving 8 bases between them. Germline CDR1 and CDR2: MNHEY and SMNVEV (reference sequence). The CDR3 runs 12 residues. With regard to this clone: No antigen is known for it.

General study findings and limits: It was reported that spike-specific CD8+ and CD4+ T cell responses were substantially broad after vaccination. Comparability of non-spike TCR breadth was observed across vaccine and placebo recipients.

V and J are TRBV27 and TRBJ2-1; D may be TRBD1 or TRBD2 (5 bases each). The receptor was isolated from a human donor who had recovered from COVID-19. The material was peripheral blood, obtained after recovery from COVID-19. CDR3 amino acids: CASSSRENEQFF. CDR3 DNA sequence: TGTGCCAGCAGTTCCAGGGAGAATGAGCAGTTCTTC.